A selection of T cell receptor beta chains follows, all from one sample in a study of cytomegalovirus exposure and HLA in healthy donors. Repertoires were generated with immunoSEQ multiplex PCR, while TCRdb's copy carries only in-frame clones and drops some. The data contain 63,000 or so clones, roughly 80% of them singletons. The sequenced material came from PBMCs. The receptors originated from a woman in her 30s in good health and CMV-seropositive. The CDR3 runs from the conserved cysteine through the conserved F or W. D genes are given only for firm matches. Size is omitted from some rows. Given values are once, few, many or a class for expanded clones.

D gene: TRBD2
clone size: NA
V gene: TRBV10-3
J gene: TRBJ2-3
CDR3 DNA: TGTGCCATCTCCCGGCAGCGGGAGTTGACAGATACGCAGTATTTT
CDR3 protein: CAISRQRELTDTQYF

D gene: TRBD1
clone size: NA
V gene: TRBV28
J gene: TRBJ2-5
CDR3 DNA: TGTGCCAGCAGCCCCCGGACAGGGGGCAGGGAGACCCAGTACTTC
CDR3 protein: CASSPRTGGRETQYF

D gene: NA
clone size: NA
V gene: TRBV20-1
J gene: TRBJ1-4
CDR3 DNA: TGCAGTGCTAGCAGGGAAGAAAAACTGTTTTTT
CDR3 protein: CSASREEKLFF

D gene: NA
clone size: once
V gene: TRBV28
J gene: TRBJ2-6
CDR3 DNA: TGTGCCAGCGAACCAACTCAACCTGGGGCCAACGTCCTGACTTTC
CDR3 protein: CASEPTQPGANVLTF

D gene: TRBD1
clone size: NA
V gene: TRBV6-5
J gene: TRBJ2-7
CDR3 DNA: TGTGCCAGCAGTTCCGGACAGGGGAAAAACTACGAGCAGTACTTC
CDR3 protein: CASSSGQGKNYEQYF

D gene: NA
clone size: few
V gene: TRBV18
J gene: TRBJ2-7
CDR3 DNA: TGTGCCAGCTCACCATACAGAAACTACGAGCAGTACTTC
CDR3 protein: CASSPYRNYEQYF

D gene: NA
clone size: NA
V gene: TRBV6-6
J gene: TRBJ1-2
CDR3 DNA: TGTGCCAGCAGTTACAGAGACCTCCTAGAAGGCTACACCTTC
CDR3 protein: CASSYRDLLEGYTF

D gene: TRBD2
clone size: few
V gene: TRBV7-9
J gene: TRBJ2-1
CDR3 DNA: TGTGCCAGCAGCTACTGGACTAGCGGGAGGAATGAGCAGTTCTTC
CDR3 protein: CASSYWTSGRNEQFF

D gene: TRBD1
clone size: once
V gene: TRBV5-6
J gene: TRBJ2-7
CDR3 DNA: TGTGCCAGCAGCTTGCTACAGGGGCACGAGCAGTACTTC
CDR3 protein: CASSLLQGHEQYF

D gene: TRBD1
clone size: few
V gene: TRBV6-6
J gene: TRBJ1-1
CDR3 DNA: TGTGCCAGCAGGGACAGGGCAAGGGGCACTGAAGCTTTCTTT
CDR3 protein: CASRDRARGTEAFF

D gene: NA
clone size: NA
V gene: TRBV2
J gene: TRBJ2-2
CDR3 DNA: TGTGCCAGCGAGTTAGGACTCGGGGTCACCGGGGAGCTGTTTTTT
CDR3 protein: CASELGLGVTGELFF

D gene: NA
clone size: NA
V gene: TRBV28
J gene: TRBJ1-5
CDR3 DNA: TGTGTCACAGCTCTCCAGGGGCATCAGCCCCAGCATTTT
CDR3 protein: CVTALQGHQPQHF

D gene: TRBD1
clone size: NA
V gene: TRBV27
J gene: TRBJ2-5
CDR3 DNA: TGTGCCAGCAGTATCGGACAGGCCCAAGAGACCCAGTACTTC
CDR3 protein: CASSIGQAQETQYF

D gene: NA
clone size: few
V gene: TRBV5-6
J gene: TRBJ1-5
CDR3 DNA: TGTGCCAGCAGCCTTGGGGGGAGAGAGTTGCCCCAGCATTTT
CDR3 protein: CASSLGGRELPQHF

D gene: TRBD1
clone size: NA
V gene: TRBV15
J gene: TRBJ1-4
CDR3 DNA: TGTGCCACCAGCAGAGGAGGGGCAGGGGGTGAAAAACTGTTTTTT
CDR3 protein: CATSRGGAGGEKLFF

D gene: NA
clone size: NA
V gene: TRBV2
J gene: TRBJ1-5
CDR3 DNA: TGTGCCAGCAGAAGGGGTATGAGCAATCAGCCCCAGCATTTT
CDR3 protein: CASRRGMSNQPQHF

D gene: TRBD2
clone size: NA
V gene: TRBV9
J gene: TRBJ2-2
CDR3 DNA: TGTGCCAGCAGCACGCCGGGACTAGCGGGAGGGGAGCTGTTTTTT
CDR3 protein: CASSTPGLAGGELFF

D gene: NA
clone size: NA
V gene: TRBV4-2
J gene: TRBJ1-1
CDR3 DNA: TGTGCCAGCAGCCAAGAGGAGGCGCAAGGGATGAACACTGAAGCTTTCTTT
CDR3 protein: CASSQEEAQGMNTEAFF

D gene: NA
clone size: NA
V gene: TRBV29-1
J gene: TRBJ2-3
CDR3 DNA: TGCAGCGTTGTGGAGGGTATGGATACGCAGTATTTT
CDR3 protein: CSVVEGMDTQYF

D gene: TRBD2
clone size: NA
V gene: TRBV6-5
J gene: TRBJ2-3
CDR3 DNA: TGTGCCAGCAAAACCGGGACTAGCGGGAGGGAAACGCAGTATTTT
CDR3 protein: CASKTGTSGRETQYF

D gene: NA
clone size: few
V gene: TRBV28
J gene: TRBJ2-6
CDR3 DNA: TGTGCCTGCAACGAGGGGGCCAACGTCCTGACTTTC
CDR3 protein: CACNEGANVLTF

D gene: NA
clone size: NA
V gene: TRBV6-5
J gene: TRBJ2-3
CDR3 DNA: TGTGCCAGCAGTTCTGTGTTAGCTGGGGATACGCAGTATTTT
CDR3 protein: CASSSVLAGDTQYF

D gene: NA
clone size: NA
V gene: TRBV9
J gene: TRBJ2-5
CDR3 DNA: TGTGCCAGCAGCGCGACACAGAGGTGGGAGGAGACCCAGTACTTC
CDR3 protein: CASSATQRWEETQYF

D gene: NA
clone size: once
V gene: TRBV5-1
J gene: TRBJ1-5
CDR3 DNA: TGCGCCAGCAGCTTTCGTCCCAATCAGCCCCAGCATTTT
CDR3 protein: CASSFRPNQPQHF

D gene: NA
clone size: NA
V gene: TRBV29-1
J gene: TRBJ1-1
CDR3 DNA: TGCAGCGTCACCGTAGGGGGACAAAACATGAACACTGAAGCTTTCTTT
CDR3 protein: CSVTVGGQNMNTEAFF

D gene: TRBD1
clone size: NA
V gene: TRBV6-1
J gene: TRBJ2-7
CDR3 DNA: TGTGCCAGCAGTGAATGGGACAGGGAGTACGAGCAGTACTTC
CDR3 protein: CASSEWDREYEQYF